These 19 T cell receptor beta chains share one sample of origin, sequenced in a study of cytomegalovirus exposure and HLA in healthy donors. The PCR used 60 Vbeta and 13 Jbeta primers. Assay used: immunoSEQ multiplex PCR; TCRdb lists only in-frame clones, some missing. The profile shows about 67,000 clones, 65% to 70% of them singletons. Material for sequencing was PBMCs. The receptors come from a woman aged 25 to 39 in good health and CMV-seronegative.

The chain has TRBV5-1 and TRBJ1-6, with D perhaps TRBD1 (6 bases). V shed 4 bases and J shed 0 bases, with 8 bases lying between them. The CDR3 spans 15 residues. Germline V gene sequence: CDR1 SGHRS, CDR2 YFSETQ. The CDR3 nucleotides read TGCGCCAGCAGCAGGGGGACCTCCTATAATTCACCCCTCCACTTT. Protein sequence: CASSRGTSYNSPLHF.

This clone came up a few times. This chain connects TRBV2 to TRBJ2-7; tentatively, D is TRBD1 (5 bases). The V gene lost 7 bases and the J gene lost 0 bases, with 10 bases spanning the gap. Germline V lookup: CDR1 SNHLY, CDR2 FYNNEI. This CDR3 is built from 13 residues. CDR3 nucleotides: TGTGCCAGCAAAGGTGACAGCTCCTACGAGCAGTACTTC. This gives the protein CASKGDSSYEQYF.

This clone was counted between two and nine times. The J gene is TRBJ2-7, the V gene TRBV7-6, with 9 bases identical to TRBD2. CDR3 length: 14 residues. Germline V lookup: CDR1 SGHVS, CDR2 FNYEAQ. J was trimmed by 2 bases and V by 5 bases; bases with no gene match: 4. In DNA, the CDR3 is TGTGCCAGCAGCCAAGCGGGGGGTCCCTACGAGCAGTACTTC. This gives the protein CASSQAGGPYEQYF.

This chain links TRBV4-3 with TRBJ2-1, with D maybe TRBD1 (5 bases). V lost 0 bases, J lost 2 bases, and 11 bases lay in between. CDR1 and CDR2 (germline): LGHNA, YSLEER. This CDR3 has 16 amino acids. The CDR3 protein is CASSQDQQGPYNEQFF. The CDR3 nucleotides read TGCGCCAGCAGCCAAGATCAGCAGGGTCCCTACAATGAGCAGTTCTTC.

In regard to this clone: The junction differs from germline at one of its ends, possibly a read error. The chain uses TRBV30 and TRBJ2-1; D perhaps matches TRBD1 (6 bases). CDR1 is GTSNPN and CDR2 is SVGIG in the germline V gene (reference sequence). The CDR3 contains 11 residues. The CDR3 DNA follows: TGTGCCTGGACCAAGGGGGTTGAGCAGCTCTTC. This codes for CAWTKGVEQLF.

This chain links TRBV13 with TRBJ1-1; 9 bases are shared with TRBD1. The germline V gene encodes CDR1 PRHDT and CDR2 FYEKMQ (reference sequence). The CDR3 sequence is 15 residues long. Trimming cost V 4 bases and J 4 bases; bases outside gene matches: 7. The CDR3 DNA is TGTGCCAGCAGCTCTCGACAGGGGGGGAGCACTGAAGCTTTCTTT. Its translation: CASSSRQGGSTEAFF.

The chain carries TRBV30 and TRBJ2-5; TRBD2 is a possible D gene (5 bases). CDR3 size: 14 residues. Trimming pared 3 bases from V and 3 bases from J, leaving 14 bases between. Germline V lookup: CDR1 GTSNPN, CDR2 SVGIG (reference sequence). CDR3 bases: TGTGCCTGGAGCGACTGGACGGGGAAAGAGACCCAGTACTTC. Its translation: CAWSDWTGKETQYF.

The J gene is TRBJ2-6, the V gene TRBV15, with 7 bases fitting TRBD2. With V trimmed by 4 bases and J by 0 bases, 12 bases remained unmatched. The CDR3 extends over 19 amino acids. CDR1 is LNHNV and CDR2 is YYDKDF in the germline V gene (reference sequence). The CDR3 reads CATSKGEGPTISGANVLTF. The CDR3 DNA follows: TGTGCCACCAGCAAAGGGGAGGGGCCTACAATCTCTGGGGCCAACGTCCTGACTTTC.

In the case of this clone: A junction end diverges from the germline sequence, so it may reflect a read error. This rearrangement joins TRBV7-7 to TRBJ2-5, with 8 bases lining up with TRBD1. Germline assignment: CDR1 SSHAT and CDR2 FNYEAQ (reference sequence). This CDR3 contains 15 residues. CDR3 DNA: TGTGCTAGCAGCTCTAGGACAGGGAACGGCGAGACCCAGTACTTC. It translates to CASSSRTGNGETQYF.

The V call is TRBV2, the J call TRBJ2-7; weak D call: TRBD1 (5 bases). Germline values: CDR1 SNHLY, CDR2 FYNNEI. The CDR3 is made up of 13 amino acids. Trimming shortened V by 6 bases and J by 3 bases, and 12 bases separated the two germline ends. This CDR3 reads CASRRQSFYEQYF. In DNA form, the CDR3 reads TGTGCCAGCAGGAGACAGAGCTTCTACGAGCAGTACTTC.

This clone was recorded a few times. V is TRBV27 and J is TRBJ1-1, with 10 nucleotides matching TRBD1. CDR3 size: 14 residues. Looked up from germline, CDR1 is MNHEY and CDR2 is SMNVEV (reference sequence). The trim removed 4 bases at V and 5 bases at J, leaving 4 bases unmatched. The CDR3 DNA reads as TGTGCCAGCAGTTACGACAGGGGGCGGACTGAAGCTTTCTTT. Encoded protein: CASSYDRGRTEAFF.

The rearrangement joins TRBV5-1 to TRBJ1-6, with a possible D match to TRBD1 (6 bases). This CDR3 comprises 14 residues. Trimming left V 2 bases short and J 8 bases short, with 11 bases between. Germline-derived CDR1 and CDR2 are SGHRS and YFSETQ. Here the CDR3 reads CASSLQGEDSPLHF. CDR3 sequence (DNA): TGCGCCAGCAGCTTACAGGGTGAGGATTCACCCCTCCACTTT.

The chain links TRBV18 to TRBJ2-7, with 8 bases that match TRBD1. The CDR3 is 14 amino acids. V lost 2 bases and J lost 4; bases outside the gene matches: 4. Germline lookup yields CDR1 KGHSH and CDR2 LQKENI. The CDR3 region has the DNA TGTGCCAGCTCACCAAAAGACAGGGGATACGAGCAGTACTTC. Translating it yields CASSPKDRGYEQYF.

The rearrangement links TRBV11-2 to TRBJ2-7; 9 nucleotides align to TRBD2. The CDR3 covers 14 residues. V was pared by 0 bases and J by 6 bases, with 3 bases of the junction left unmatched. CDR1 is SGHAT, CDR2 FQNNGV, per germline. The CDR3, as DNA: TGTGCCAGCAGCTTAGATGGTAGCGGGGGCGAGCAGTACTTC. Translated: CASSLDGSGGEQYF.

This chain links TRBV6-6 with TRBJ2-1, with 8 positions matching TRBD2. The germline gives CDR1 MNHNY, CDR2 SVGAGI (reference sequence). V shed 6 bases and J 7 bases; nucleotides not matched to a gene: 11. This CDR3 has 15 amino acids. The CDR3 region has the DNA TGTGCCAGCAGCCCCGGGGGGGCCGGAGGAAATGAGCAGTTCTTC. Its protein is CASSPGGAGGNEQFF.

This chain uses TRBV5-4 with TRBJ2-3; 13 bases agree with TRBD2. This CDR3 contains 16 residues. The ends lost 3 bases at V and 4 bases at J; junction bases unmatched: 5. From germline, CDR1 is SGHNT and CDR2 YYREEE (reference sequence). The CDR3 DNA reads TGTGCCAGCAGCTCTGGGACTAGCGGGGTCCCAGATACGCAGTATTTT. Translation gives CASSSGTSGVPDTQYF.

The CDR3 protein is CASSFAGGGVKETQYF. The CDR3 DNA reads TGTGCCAGCAGCTTTGCGGGGGGCGGGGTGAAAGAGACCCAGTACTTC. The chain uses TRBV11-1 and TRBJ2-5; the match to TRBD2 covers 8 bases. Germline CDR1 SGHAT, CDR2 FQDESV (reference sequence). The CDR3 consists of 16 residues. J lost 3 bases, V lost 3 bases, and 9 bases had no gene match.

This chain uses TRBV7-6 with TRBJ2-1, with TRBD1 as a possible D gene (6 bases). This CDR3 spans 13 amino acids. The germline V gene has CDR1 SGHVS and CDR2 FNYEAQ. V lost 4 bases and J lost 4, with 8 bases in between. CDR3 sequence reads: CASSSDRYNEQFF. The CDR3 DNA reads TGTGCCAGCAGCTCGGACAGATACAATGAGCAGTTCTTC.

The chain is built from TRBV4-1 and TRBJ1-1; perhaps TRBD1 as D (5 bases). V was shortened by 0 bases and J by 3 bases, with 8 bases between the two germline ends. This CDR3 is built from 14 residues. Germline V gene sequence: CDR1 MGHRA, CDR2 YSYEKL. The CDR3 spells CASSQETAYTEAFF. For the CDR3, the DNA is TGCGCCAGCAGCCAAGAGACAGCCTACACTGAAGCTTTCTTT.